The clone carrying this T cell receptor beta chain was counted once. The data derive from a study of technical replicates of blood from a handful of donors. CDR1 is MNHEY, CDR2 SMNVEV, per germline (reference sequence). This CDR3 has 16 residues. Germline trimming cut 2 bases from V and 2 bases from J; bases unmatched to any gene: 6. Libraries were prepared by immunoSEQ multiplex PCR; TCRdb keeps only in-frame clonotypes and omits some of them. This sample carries around 61,000 clones, more than 75% of them seen once, and the ten largest clones take about 4.8%. The chain is built from TRBV27 and TRBJ2-7; 10 nucleotides align to TRBD1. Sequenced sample: PBMCs. The TCR sequence derives from a human donor in good health. Some clones in this sample may be carry-over from other donors' samples. This CDR3 is CASSLKRTGGTYEQYF. The DNA for the CDR3 is TGTGCCAGCAGTTTAAAGAGGACAGGGGGAACCTACGAGCAGTACTTC.